This T cell receptor (beta chain) is from a study of T cell responses to AZD1222 COVID-19 vaccine. Findings of the study overall: Researchers report vaccine-associated CD4 TCRs spanning spike, with dominance at 160-218 and 743-854. Possibly, clonal diversity was underestimated; donors were largely white British and included more females. A reported finding is that nearly half of spike-specific TCRs target unmutated variant regions.

On this clone: Its antigen is unidentified.

CDR1 is SGHVS and CDR2 is FNYEAQ in the germline V gene. This CDR3 has 12 residues. Deletions cut 8 bases from V and 4 bases from J, with 11 bases between. TCRdb keeps only in-frame clones here, not all; method: immunoSEQ multiplex PCR. This table has 110,000 or so clones, 91% appearing once. This chain connects TRBV7-6 to TRBJ1-2; no clear D. The sample consisted of peripheral blood, taken on day 0 of AZD1222 vaccination. The clonotype originates from an adult in good health. The CDR3 sequence is CASAPASYGYTF. Here the CDR3 DNA reads TGTGCCAGCGCCCCGGCTAGCTATGGCTACACCTTC.